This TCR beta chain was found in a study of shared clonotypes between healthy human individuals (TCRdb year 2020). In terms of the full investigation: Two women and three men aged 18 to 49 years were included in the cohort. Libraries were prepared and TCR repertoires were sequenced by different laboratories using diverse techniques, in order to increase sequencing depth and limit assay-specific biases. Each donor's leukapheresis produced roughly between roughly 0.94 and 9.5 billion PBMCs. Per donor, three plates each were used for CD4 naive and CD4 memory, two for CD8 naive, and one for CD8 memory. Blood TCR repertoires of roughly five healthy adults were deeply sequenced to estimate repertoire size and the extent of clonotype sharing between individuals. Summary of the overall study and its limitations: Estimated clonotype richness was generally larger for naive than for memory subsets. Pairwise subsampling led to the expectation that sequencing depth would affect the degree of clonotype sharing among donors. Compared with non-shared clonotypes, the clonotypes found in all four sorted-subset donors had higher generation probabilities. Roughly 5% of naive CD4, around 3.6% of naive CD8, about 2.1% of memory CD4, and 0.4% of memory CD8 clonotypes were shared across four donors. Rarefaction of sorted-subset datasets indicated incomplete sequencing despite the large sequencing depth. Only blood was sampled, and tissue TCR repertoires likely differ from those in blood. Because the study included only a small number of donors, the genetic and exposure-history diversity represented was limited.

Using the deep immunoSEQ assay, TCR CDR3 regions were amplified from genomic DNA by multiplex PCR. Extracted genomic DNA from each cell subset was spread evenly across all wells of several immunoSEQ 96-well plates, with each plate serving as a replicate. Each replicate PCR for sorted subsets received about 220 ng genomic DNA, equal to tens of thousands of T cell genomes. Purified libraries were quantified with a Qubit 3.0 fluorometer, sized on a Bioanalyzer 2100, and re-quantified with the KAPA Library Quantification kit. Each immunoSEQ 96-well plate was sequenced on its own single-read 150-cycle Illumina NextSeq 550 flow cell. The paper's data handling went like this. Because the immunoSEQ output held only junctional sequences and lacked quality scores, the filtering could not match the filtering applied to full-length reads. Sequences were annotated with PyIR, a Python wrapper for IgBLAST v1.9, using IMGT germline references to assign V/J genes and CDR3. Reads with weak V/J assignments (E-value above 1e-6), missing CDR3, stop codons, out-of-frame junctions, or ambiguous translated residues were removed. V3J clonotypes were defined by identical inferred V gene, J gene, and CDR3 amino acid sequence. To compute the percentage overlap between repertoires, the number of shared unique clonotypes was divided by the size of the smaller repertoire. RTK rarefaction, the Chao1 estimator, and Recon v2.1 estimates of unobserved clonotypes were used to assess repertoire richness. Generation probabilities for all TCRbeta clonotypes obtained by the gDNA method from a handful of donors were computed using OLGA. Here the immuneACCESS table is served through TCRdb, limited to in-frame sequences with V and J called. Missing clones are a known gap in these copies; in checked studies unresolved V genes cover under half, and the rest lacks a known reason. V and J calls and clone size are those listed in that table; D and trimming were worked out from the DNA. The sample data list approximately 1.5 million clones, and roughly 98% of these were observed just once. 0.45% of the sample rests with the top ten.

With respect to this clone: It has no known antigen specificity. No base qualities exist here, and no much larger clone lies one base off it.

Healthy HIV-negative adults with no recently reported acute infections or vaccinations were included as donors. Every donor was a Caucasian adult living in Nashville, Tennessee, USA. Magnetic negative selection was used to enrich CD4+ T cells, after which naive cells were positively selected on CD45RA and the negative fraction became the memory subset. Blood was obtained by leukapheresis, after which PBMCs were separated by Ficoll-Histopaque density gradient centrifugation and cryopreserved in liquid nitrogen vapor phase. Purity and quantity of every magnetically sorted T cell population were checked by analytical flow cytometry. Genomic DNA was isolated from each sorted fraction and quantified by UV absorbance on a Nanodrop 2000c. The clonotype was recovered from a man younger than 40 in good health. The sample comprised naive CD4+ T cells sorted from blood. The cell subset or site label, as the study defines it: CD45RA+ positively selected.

CDR3 loop: CASSLLSGRGSYNEQFF. The sequenced DNA: TGTGCCAGCAGCCTCCTTAGCGGGAGAGGGTCCTACAATGAGCAGTTCTTC. The sequence joins TRBV7-2 to TRBJ2-1, and TRBD2 aligns with 9 junction nucleotides. After removal of 5 bases from V and 1 base from J, the junction retains 9 bases not matched to a gene. Per the germline V gene, SGHTA is the CDR1 and FQGNSA is the CDR2. The CDR3 numbers 17 residues from cysteine through phenylalanine. The sequence is cut down to CDR3 DNA, 51 bases in frame from base 1.